The 2 T cell receptor beta chains presented below share a single source sample, sequenced in a study of memory CD4+ T cells and cytomegalovirus serostatus. Sequencing used immunoSEQ multiplex PCR; TCRdb keeps in-frame clones, though not all of them. The sample lists around 88,000 clones, over 70% seen once, with roughly 4% in the top ten. Single viable CD3+CD4+CD8-CD45RO+ cells were sorted as the memory CD4+ T cells. Sequenced input: memory CD4+ T cells from blood. The receptors originated from an adult in good health and CMV-seropositive.

CDR3 DNA: TGTGCCACCACCCGGGCGGGACTAGAAGAGACCCAGTACTTC. It yields the protein CATTRAGLEETQYF. This chain links TRBV7-8 with TRBJ2-5; 8 positions match TRBD2. With V trimmed by 10 bases and J by 3 bases, 10 bases remained unmatched. Per the germline V gene, CDR1 is SGHVS and CDR2 is FQNEAQ. This CDR3 contains 14 residues.

This clone was found a few times. The V call is TRBV5-6, the J call TRBJ2-7; a weak D match, TRBD2 (5 bases). Germline lookup yields CDR1 SGHDT and CDR2 YYEEEE. V was cut by 4 bases and J by 5 bases, with 19 bases left in between. This CDR3 comprises 15 residues. The chain's CDR3 is CASSRNEGLRHEQYF. The CDR3 nucleotides are TGTGCCAGCAGCCGGAACGAGGGTTTGCGGCACGAGCAGTACTTC.